Listed here is a single T cell receptor beta chain. Its antigen is unidentified. The sample is drawn from a study of T cells in narcolepsy. Overall study: Enrolled donors included narcolepsy type 1 or type 2 patients and healthy controls.

Overall study findings and caveats: Healthy controls reportedly lacked the autoreactive clonotypes serially found in patients' blood. Comparing one patient's CSF and blood CD4+ clonotypes highlighted HCRT- and TRIB2-specific autoreactive clonotypes. Some memory CD4+ repertoires had no autoreactive clone sequences.

Libraries were prepared by immunoSEQ multiplex PCR; TCRdb keeps only in-frame clonotypes and omits some of them. Found here are roughly 30,000 clones, 81% of them singletons; the top ten hold around 2.5%. This CDR3 contains 12 residues. V was pared by 4 bases and J by 5 bases, with 6 bases between. Sequencing used memory (CD45RA-) CD4+ T cells from blood. The receptor was isolated from a human donor in good health. The V and J genes are TRBV23-1 and TRBJ2-1; perhaps TRBD2 as D (6 bases). TRBV23-1 is identified as an open reading frame with a role that is uncertain. CDR3 amino acids: CASSPSDNEQFF. In DNA, the CDR3 is TGCGCCAGCAGTCCTAGCGACAATGAGCAGTTCTTC.